These 17 T cell receptor beta chains were all obtained from the same sample, sequenced in a study of CD8 T cells in ankylosing spondylitis. A single record per CDR3 protein comes from TCRdb applying MiXCR to the 5' RACE reads. Of under 950,000 distinct CDR3 sequences in the sample, around 17% are singletons; the top ten hold 15% to 20%. General study results and limits: Characteristic of ankylosing spondylitis blood, it appeared, was a TCR beta motif comprising 7 to 9 highly homologous variants.

Their antigen targets remain unknown. The sequencing input was blood, either unsorted or a sorted T cell fraction (not recorded which). These receptors were obtained from a male donor with ankylosing spondylitis.

The rearrangement links TRBV10-3 to TRBJ2-3; D is ambiguous. V dropped 6 bases and J dropped 0 bases, with 7 bases sitting between them. CDR1 is ENHRY and CDR2 is SYGVKD in the germline V gene. CDR3 length equals 13 residues. The CDR3 bases are TGTGCCATCAGGGCGGTAAGCACAGATACGCAGTATTTT. Its protein product is CAIRAVSTDTQYF.

The genes are TRBV29-1 and TRBJ2-7; a possible D gene is TRBD2 (5 bases). V shed 1 base and J shed 1 base, with 8 bases lying between them. Germline CDR1 reads SQVTM; CDR2 reads ANQGSEA. The CDR3 totals 13 residues. The CDR3 here is CSVEGEGSYEQYF. CDR3 coding DNA: TGCAGCGTTGAAGGAGAGGGATCCTACGAGCAGTACTTC.

This clonotype was counted between two and nine times. The chain employs TRBV20-1 and TRBJ2-3; D is perhaps TRBD1 (6 bases). The CDR3 has 15 residues. CDR1 is DFQATT, CDR2 SNEGSKA, per germline (reference sequence). V was shortened by 5 bases and J by 0 bases, with 15 bases between the two germline ends. CDR3 DNA: TGCAGTGCTGGGACACTCGTTCAAAGCACAGATACGCAGTATTTT. This translates into CSAGTLVQSTDTQYF.

The chain couples TRBV15 to TRBJ2-5, with D maybe TRBD1 (5 bases). There are 15 residues in the CDR3. CDR1 is LNHNV, CDR2 YYDKDF, per germline (reference sequence). V was trimmed by 0 bases and J by 2 bases, leaving 10 bases between them. CDR3 in DNA: TGTGCCACCAGCAGAGATCAGGGTGTTCAAGAGACCCAGTACTTC. Translated: CATSRDQGVQETQYF.

This clonotype was observed a handful of times. The genes are TRBV5-1 and TRBJ1-6; 8 bases align to TRBD1. This CDR3 has 15 residues. The junction had 11 bases not matched to a gene; V was cut back by 6 bases and J by 9 bases. In germline, CDR1 is SGHRS, CDR2 YFSETQ. The CDR3, as DNA: TGCGCCAGCACAGCTACAACAGGGGGTTCTTCACCCCTCCACTTT. It is translated as CASTATTGGSSPLHF.

This clonotype came up a few times. The chain uses TRBV27 and TRBJ2-1; D gene unclear. The CDR3 sequence is 11 residues long. V lost 11 bases and J lost 4, with 9 bases in between. Looked up from germline, CDR1 is MNHEY and CDR2 is SMNVEV (reference sequence). CDR3 nucleotide sequence: TGTGCCGTCACATCTTACAATGAGCAGTTCTTC. It is translated as CAVTSYNEQFF.

This clonotype came up many times. The chain joins TRBV5-1 to TRBJ1-1, with D perhaps TRBD1 (6 bases). Trimming left V 7 bases short and J 3 bases short, with 10 bases between. From germline, CDR1 is SGHRS and CDR2 YFSETQ. The CDR3 has 12 residues. The CDR3 protein is CASRRTDTEAFF. CDR3 DNA: TGCGCCAGCCGACGGACAGACACTGAAGCTTTCTTT.

This sequence joins TRBV4-3 and TRBJ1-2; weak D call: TRBD1 (6 bases). V was pared by 1 base and J by 4 bases, with 13 bases between. Germline CDR1 LGHNA, CDR2 YSLEER. The length of the CDR3 is 15 residues. CDR3 nucleotides: TGCGCCAGCAGCCAAGTTTCAGGGGCAGGCTATGGCTACACCTTC. It is translated as CASSQVSGAGYGYTF.

Here the CDR3 DNA reads TGTGCCAGCAGCTTGGCCCCCGGGACAGGGGAAACAGATACGCAGTATTTT. Encoded protein: CASSLAPGTGETDTQYF. This sequence joins TRBV5-6 and TRBJ2-3, with TRBD1 matching over 10 bases. Trimming cost V 0 bases and J 3 bases; bases outside gene matches: 7. CDR1 is SGHDT and CDR2 is YYEEEE in the germline V gene. CDR3 length: 17 residues.

This chain links TRBV7-8 with TRBJ2-4, with 11 bases identical to TRBD2. This CDR3 has 14 amino acids. V trimming: 6 bases; J trimming: 7 bases; junction bases outside the gene matches: 5. Germline-derived CDR1 and CDR2 are SGHVS and FQNEAQ. The CDR3 nucleotides are TGTGCCAGCAGTGGGACTAGCGGAGGGAACATTCAGTACTTC. It codes for CASSGTSGGNIQYF.

This sequence joins TRBV5-1 and TRBJ2-1, with 10 positions matching TRBD2. Germline lookup yields CDR1 SGHRS and CDR2 YFSETQ. J gave up 7 bases and V 3 bases, and 7 bases lay outside the gene matches. The CDR3 contains 15 residues. The CDR3 region is CASSSWTSGQNEQFF. CDR3 nucleotide sequence: TGCGCCAGCAGCTCCTGGACTAGCGGCCAAAATGAGCAGTTCTTC.

A few counts support this clonotype. This CDR3 is CASSADITSYEQYF. In nucleotides, the CDR3 is TGCGCCAGCAGCGCAGACATTACCTCCTACGAGCAGTACTTC. This rearrangement joins TRBV4-1 to TRBJ2-7; D is uncertain. The V gene lost 5 bases and the J gene lost 0 bases, with 11 bases spanning the gap. The germline V gene has CDR1 MGHRA and CDR2 YSYEKL. The CDR3 sequence is 14 residues long.

The chain combines TRBV18 with TRBJ1-2, with D possibly being TRBD1 (6 bases). The germline V and J ends were trimmed by 6 bases and 4 bases, with 12 bases remaining between them. From germline, CDR1 is KGHSH and CDR2 LQKENI. CDR3 length equals 13 residues. CDR3 sequence: CASSRTEAYGYTF. CDR3 coding DNA: TGTGCCAGCTCCCGGACAGAAGCCTATGGCTACACCTTC.

The chain has TRBV6-2 or TRBV6-3 and TRBJ1-2, with D perhaps matching TRBD1 (6 bases). CDR1 and CDR2 (germline): MNHEY, SVGEGT. Between the trimmed V and J ends, which lost 4 bases and 3 bases, there was a span of 15 bases. There are 15 residues in the CDR3. The DNA for the CDR3 is TGTGCCAGCAGTTCTACCTGGACAGATTACTATGGCTACACCTTC. Its translation is CASSSTWTDYYGYTF.

The V and J genes are TRBV12-3 or TRBV12-4 and TRBJ2-2; 12 nucleotides align to TRBD1. This CDR3 has 16 residues. V shed 5 bases and J 4 bases; nucleotides not matched to a gene: 5. The CDR3 reads CASSLGTGGFTGELFF. For the CDR3, the DNA is TGTGCCAGCAGTCTAGGGACAGGGGGCTTCACCGGGGAGCTGTTTTTT.

This clonotype was seen repeatedly, ten times or more. The chain joins TRBV7-9 to TRBJ2-7, with 7 nucleotides matching TRBD2. CDR3 length: 15 amino acids. The V gene's germline CDR1 is SEHNR and CDR2 FQNEAQ (reference sequence). V lost 0 bases and J lost 7; bases outside the gene matches: 9. The CDR3 loop reads CASSLAGASGREQYF. CDR3 DNA sequence: TGTGCCAGCAGCTTAGCAGGGGCTAGCGGCAGGGAGCAGTACTTC.

This clonotype was seen only a few times. The V call is TRBV6-2 or TRBV6-3, the J call TRBJ2-2; 8 bases match TRBD2. CDR3 size: 17 residues. The trim removed 1 base at V and 1 base at J, leaving 5 bases unmatched. Germline V CDR1 and CDR2: MNHEY, SVGEGT. For the CDR3, the DNA is TGTGCCAGCAGTTACTATTTACTAGCGGAGAACACCGGGGAGCTGTTTTTT. The encoded protein is CASSYYLLAENTGELFF.